This is a list of T cell receptor beta chains from one sample in a study of regulatory dendritic cells for organ transplantation. Sequencing was performed with immunoSEQ multiplex PCR; in TCRdb, only in-frame clones are kept and a portion is missing. This table has approximately 35,000 clones, about 88% appearing once. Sequencing was carried out using naive CD4+ T cells from blood. All receptors derive from a human donor in good health. The CDR3 runs from the conserved cysteine through the conserved F or W. Fields, in order: D gene, V gene, J gene, clone size, CDR3 protein, CDR3 DNA. The D gene is left open where the match is weak. Size is stated for part of the rows, as once, few or many counts, or as a class when the clone is expanded.

D: TRBD1; V: TRBV5-5; J: TRBJ2-3; size: -; CDR3: CASQRGGKADTQYF; DNA: TGTGCCAGCCAGCGAGGGGGCAAAGCAGATACGCAGTATTTT
D: TRBD1; V: TRBV28; J: TRBJ1-2; size: -; CDR3: CASSFVDRGHSGYTF; DNA: TGTGCCAGCAGTTTCGTCGACAGGGGGCATTCGGGCTACACCTTC
D: TRBD2; V: TRBV4-3; J: TRBJ2-1; size: -; CDR3: CASSQGLAASGQFF; DNA: TGCGCCAGCAGCCAAGGCCTAGCGGCTAGTGGGCAGTTCTTC
D: -; V: TRBV19; J: TRBJ2-7; size: -; CDR3: CASSIDPAGAYEQYF; DNA: TGTGCCAGTAGTATAGACCCAGCCGGGGCCTACGAGCAGTACTTC
D: TRBD2; V: TRBV9; J: TRBJ2-7; size: -; CDR3: CASSVLAGTSYEQYF; DNA: TGTGCCAGCAGCGTTTTAGCGGGGACCTCCTACGAGCAGTACTTC
D: -; V: TRBV6-6; J: TRBJ1-5; size: -; CDR3: CASSYLPNSNQPQHF; DNA: TGTGCCAGCAGTTATCTCCCGAATAGCAATCAGCCCCAGCATTTT
D: -; V: TRBV5-6; J: TRBJ2-5; size: -; CDR3: CASSLWGLAEKRETQYF; DNA: TGTGCCAGCAGCTTGTGGGGGCTAGCGGAAAAAAGAGAGACCCAGTACTTC
D: TRBD1; V: TRBV19; J: TRBJ2-2; size: -; CDR3: CASSTRQGAGELFF; DNA: TGTGCCAGTAGTACGAGACAGGGAGCGGGGGAGCTGTTTTTT
D: -; V: TRBV19; J: TRBJ2-7; size: -; CDR3: CASSIDRQGPYEQYF; DNA: TGTGCCAGTAGTATAGATCGCCAGGGCCCCTACGAGCAGTACTTC
D: TRBD1; V: TRBV2; J: TRBJ1-1; size: -; CDR3: CASSDRGRGTEAFF; DNA: TGTGCCAGCAGCGACAGGGGGCGAGGGACTGAAGCTTTCTTT
D: -; V: TRBV28; J: TRBJ2-1; size: -; CDR3: CASSLGRYGSSYNEQFF; DNA: TGTGCCAGCAGTTTAGGTCGGTACGGAAGCTCCTACAATGAGCAGTTCTTC
D: TRBD1; V: TRBV9; J: TRBJ1-2; size: -; CDR3: CASSLTGTGGRGGYTF; DNA: TGTGCCAGCAGCTTGACCGGGACAGGGGGCAGGGGTGGCTACACCTTC
D: -; V: TRBV28; J: TRBJ2-5; size: -; CDR3: CASSLTTQETQYF; DNA: TGTGCCAGCAGTTTGACTACACAAGAGACCCAGTACTTC
D: -; V: TRBV5-1; J: TRBJ1-1; size: -; CDR3: CASSSTVGITEAFF; DNA: TGCGCCAGCAGCTCGACAGTGGGGATTACTGAAGCTTTCTTT
D: -; V: TRBV28; J: TRBJ1-5; size: -; CDR3: CASTSNQPQHF; DNA: TGTGCCAGCACCTCTAATCAGCCCCAGCATTTT
D: -; V: TRBV6-5; J: TRBJ1-2; size: -; CDR3: CASSYRGGGYTF; DNA: TGTGCCAGCAGTTACAGGGGTGGGGGCTACACCTTC
D: -; V: TRBV25-1; J: TRBJ1-3; size: -; CDR3: CASCNSGNTIYF; DNA: TGTGCCAGCTGTAACTCCGGAAACACCATATATTTT
D: TRBD2; V: TRBV5-8; J: TRBJ2-2; size: -; CDR3: CASSRTLAGGRVTGELFF; DNA: TGTGCCAGCAGCCGCACTCTAGCGGGGGGGCGTGTCACCGGGGAGCTGTTTTTT
D: -; V: TRBV11-2; J: TRBJ2-3; size: -; CDR3: CASSSLKGGRGTDTQYF; DNA: TGTGCCAGCAGCTCACTAAAGGGGGGACGCGGCACAGATACGCAGTATTTT
D: TRBD2; V: TRBV18; J: TRBJ2-3; size: -; CDR3: CASSRASGGDRDTQYF; DNA: TGTGCCAGCTCACGGGCCAGCGGGGGGGACAGAGATACGCAGTATTTT
D: -; V: TRBV2; J: TRBJ2-3; size: once; CDR3: CASSGFGVGESDTQYF; DNA: TGTGCCAGCAGTGGGTTTGGTGTCGGGGAGTCAGATACGCAGTATTTT
D: TRBD1; V: TRBV5-5; J: TRBJ2-7; size: once; CDR3: CASSMTGAYEQYF; DNA: TGTGCCAGCAGCATGACAGGGGCCTACGAGCAGTACTTC
D: -; V: TRBV6-5; J: TRBJ1-3; size: -; CDR3: CASRVGRAGNTIYF; DNA: TGTGCCAGCAGGGTGGGGCGAGCTGGAAACACCATATATTTT
D: -; V: TRBV6-5; J: TRBJ1-2; size: -; CDR3: CASSYPGVGYTF; DNA: TGTGCCAGCAGTTATCCCGGGGTCGGCTACACCTTC
D: -; V: TRBV29-1; J: TRBJ2-1; size: -; CDR3: CSVGSMASSNEQFF; DNA: TGCAGCGTTGGATCCATGGCGTCCTCAAATGAGCAGTTCTTC
D: TRBD1; V: TRBV19; J: TRBJ1-1; size: -; CDR3: CASSPYRGRPDTEAFF; DNA: TGTGCCAGTAGCCCCTACAGGGGGCGTCCGGACACTGAAGCTTTCTTT
D: -; V: TRBV29-1; J: TRBJ2-1; size: -; CDR3: CSVNDEFF; DNA: TGCAGCGTTAACGACGAGTTCTTC
D: TRBD2; V: TRBV5-1; J: TRBJ2-7; size: -; CDR3: CASSPSGSSYEQYF; DNA: TGCGCCAGCAGCCCTAGCGGGAGCTCCTACGAGCAGTACTTC
D: -; V: TRBV7-2; J: TRBJ2-7; size: -; CDR3: CASSPDRGLYEQYF; DNA: TGTGCCAGCAGCCCAGATCGGGGGTTGTACGAGCAGTACTTC
D: -; V: TRBV2; J: TRBJ2-2; size: -; CDR3: CASSVARNTGELFF; DNA: TGTGCCAGCAGTGTCGCCAGGAACACCGGGGAGCTGTTTTTT
D: -; V: TRBV7-2; J: TRBJ2-7; size: -; CDR3: CASSSRYEQYF; DNA: TGTGCCAGCAGCTCGCGCTACGAGCAGTACTTC
D: -; V: TRBV6-1; J: TRBJ1-2; size: -; CDR3: CASSEDVGLANYGYTF; DNA: TGTGCCAGCAGTGAAGACGTCGGACTAGCTAACTATGGCTACACCTTC
D: TRBD2; V: TRBV27; J: TRBJ2-3; size: -; CDR3: CASKPWSGRALQSHTQYF; DNA: TGTGCCAGCAAGCCTTGGAGCGGGAGGGCCTTACAATCACATACGCAGTATTTT
D: TRBD1; V: TRBV28; J: TRBJ2-7; size: -; CDR3: CASRRTGPTYEQYF; DNA: TGTGCCAGCAGGAGGACAGGACCGACCTACGAGCAGTACTTC
D: -; V: TRBV5-4; J: TRBJ2-4; size: -; CDR3: CASSLAGSLAKNIQYF; DNA: TGTGCCAGCAGCTTGGCCGGAAGCTTAGCCAAAAACATTCAGTACTTC
D: TRBD2; V: TRBV7-9; J: TRBJ2-3; size: -; CDR3: CATYGVLAGREADTQYF; DNA: TGTGCCACCTACGGGGTTTTAGCGGGGAGAGAAGCAGATACGCAGTATTTT
D: TRBD1; V: TRBV5-4; J: TRBJ2-5; size: -; CDR3: CASSPDRAQETQYF; DNA: TGTGCCAGCAGCCCGGACAGGGCCCAAGAGACCCAGTACTTC
D: TRBD2; V: TRBV7-2; J: TRBJ2-1; size: -; CDR3: CASSLAASGGAVEQFF; DNA: TGTGCCAGCAGCTTAGCGGCTAGCGGGGGGGCAGTTGAGCAGTTCTTC
D: TRBD2; V: TRBV28; J: TRBJ2-1; size: -; CDR3: CASSFPFSGRSSYNEQFF; DNA: TGTGCCAGCAGTTTCCCCTTTAGCGGGAGGAGCTCCTACAATGAGCAGTTCTTC